Below are 19 T cell receptor beta chains sequenced from a single sample in a study of T cells in Graves' hyperthyroidism and ophthalmopathy. It was RNA transcripts that yielded the amplified TCR beta CDR3 regions. The HTBI primer set was used in a first-round RT-PCR of the TCR CDR3. From the multiplex PCR reads, TCRdb called clonotypes with MiXCR, one entry per CDR3 protein. The sample lists approximately 480,000 distinct CDR3 sequences, roughly 20% occurring once. Sequenced material: blood. The receptors derive from a man younger than 35 with Graves' hyperthyroidism.

Many counts were recorded for this clonotype. The V and J genes are TRBV5-5 and TRBJ1-6; D unclear. CDR3 length equals 15 residues. Between the trimmed V and J ends, which lost 0 bases and 6 bases, there was a span of 10 bases. The germline V gene encodes CDR1 SGHKS and CDR2 YYEKEE (reference sequence). DNA of the CDR3: TGTGCCAGCAGCTTGGGTGCAGGAAGTAATTCACCCCTCCACTTT. Translating gives CASSLGAGSNSPLHF.

This clonotype was seen at least ten times. This chain joins TRBV19 and TRBJ1-2, with D possibly TRBD1 on 5 matching bases. Trimming left V 10 bases short and J 5 bases short, with 20 bases between. The CDR3 is 14 residues long. Germline V CDR1 and CDR2: LNHDA, SQIVND (reference sequence). CDR3 residues: CATSAGAGPYGYTF. CDR3 sequence (DNA): TGTGCCACCTCAGCCGGGGCCGGCCCATATGGCTACACCTTC.

The chain links TRBV29-1 to TRBJ2-5; tentative D call: TRBD2 (5 bases). V lost 2 bases and J lost 5, with 12 bases in between. There are 13 residues in the CDR3. The germline gives CDR1 SQVTM, CDR2 ANQGSEA. The CDR3 protein is CSVERSAGETQYF. The CDR3 coding sequence is TGCAGCGTTGAAAGGAGTGCGGGTGAGACCCAGTACTTC.

This clonotype was detected ten times or more. The chain carries TRBV12-3 or TRBV12-4 and TRBJ1-1; no clear D. CDR3 size: 12 residues. Trimming left V 11 bases short and J 4 bases short, with 14 bases between. CDR3 DNA sequence: TGTGCCTGTAGAGAATGGGCCACTGAAGCTTTCTTT. Translated, it gives CACREWATEAFF.

Comments on this clonotype: This clone may be a read error of a much larger clone one base away. The chain carries TRBV28 and TRBJ1-1; D unclear. V lost 10 bases and J 0 bases, leaving 6 bases between the germline ends. Germline CDR1 reads MDHEN; CDR2 reads SYDVKM. The CDR3 loop spans 11 amino acids. CDR3 DNA: TGTGCCACCTTGGTGAACACTGAAGCTTTCTTT. Its protein product is CATLVNTEAFF.

This clonotype was picked up many times. In DNA form, the CDR3 reads TGTGCCTGGAGTGTCGGTACAGGGAATCAGCCCCAGCATTTT. Protein sequence: CAWSVGTGNQPQHF. The V call is TRBV30, the J call TRBJ1-5; D is possibly TRBD1 (6 bases). Germline V lookup: CDR1 GTSNPN, CDR2 SVGIG (reference sequence). Trimming cost V 0 bases and J 4 bases, with 10 bases left between them. This CDR3 is built from 14 residues.

To note about this clonotype: A single base separates this from a much larger clone, so it may be a read error. V and J are TRBV28 and TRBJ2-5; D is tentatively TRBD1 or TRBD2 (5 bases each). Per the germline V gene, CDR1 is MDHEN and CDR2 is SYDVKM. The CDR3 covers 15 residues. The CDR3 DNA is TGTGCCAGCAGTCCCCCCGGGGCATCCAAAGAGAGCCAGTACTTC. Amino acid sequence: CASSPPGASKESQYF.

In its sample, this clonotype was seen many times. The chain employs TRBV5-1 and TRBJ1-5; no clear D gene. Trimming removed 0 bases from V and 0 bases from J, with 7 bases in between. The germline V gene has CDR1 SGHRS and CDR2 YFSETQ. The CDR3 contains 15 residues. CDR3: CASSLVADSNQPQHF. The CDR3 bases are TGCGCCAGCAGCTTGGTGGCAGATAGCAATCAGCCCCAGCATTTT.

This clonotype came up many times. The chain uses TRBV7-9 and TRBJ2-5; maybe TRBD1 (6 bases). Germline V gene data show CDR1 as SEHNR and CDR2 as FQNEAQ (reference sequence). Trimming took off 7 bases at V and 1 base at J, with 13 bases between the two ends. The CDR3 extends over 14 amino acids. In DNA, the CDR3 is TGTGCCAGCATCGCCTTCAGGGGCCAAGAGACCCAGTACTTC. Its translation: CASIAFRGQETQYF.

This clonotype was observed a few times. This sequence joins TRBV11-2 and TRBJ2-7; TRBD2 is a possible D gene (5 bases). The CDR3 totals 15 residues. Germline V gene lookup returns CDR1 SGHAT and CDR2 FQNNGV. V gave up 3 bases and J gave up 3 bases, with 15 bases separating them. The CDR3 loop reads CASSLLPGTSYEQYF. The CDR3 DNA reads TGTGCCAGCAGCTTGTTACCGGGAACAAGCTACGAGCAGTACTTC.

The rearrangement links TRBV20-1 to TRBJ2-7; 8 positions match TRBD2. Germline values: CDR1 DFQATT, CDR2 SNEGSKA (reference sequence). The V segment lost 6 bases and the J segment 2 bases; nucleotides outside the gene matches: 18. The CDR3 is 17 amino acids. The CDR3 bases are TGCAGTGCCAGCCGGGGGGGCCGTGTAGATTGGCCCTACGAGCAGTACTTC. As protein: CSASRGGRVDWPYEQYF.

This clonotype has at least ten counts. The chain recombines TRBV28 with TRBJ2-7; D unclear. The CDR3 is 13 residues long. Germline lookup yields CDR1 MDHEN and CDR2 SYDVKM. V was shortened by 6 bases and J by 2 bases, with 11 bases between the two germline ends. The CDR3 spells CASSQGIPYEQYF. The CDR3 DNA reads TGTGCCAGCAGCCAAGGGATCCCCTACGAGCAGTACTTC. The variable domain in full, completed from reference TRBV28 and TRBJ2-7, reads DVKVTQSSRYLVKRTGEKVFLECVQDMDHENMFWYRQDPGLGLRLIYFSYDVKMKEKGDIPEGYSVSREKKERFSLILESASTNQTSMYLCASSQGIPYEQYFGPGTRLTVT.

This clonotype was counted at least ten times. V and J are TRBV28 and TRBJ1-5; D is perhaps TRBD1 (5 bases). Germline assignment: CDR1 MDHEN and CDR2 SYDVKM. V lost 7 bases, J lost 3 bases, and 16 bases lay in between. This CDR3 contains 15 residues. The DNA for the CDR3 is TGTGCCAGCACTCTCAGTTGGGGGTCCAATCAGCCCCAGCATTTT. Amino acid sequence: CASTLSWGSNQPQHF.

J is TRBJ1-2 and V is TRBV12-3 or TRBV12-4; TRBD1 aligns across 8 bases. The ends lost 6 bases at V and 6 bases at J; junction bases unmatched: 12. The CDR3 is 15 residues long. The CDR3 loop is CASSGTGRRVHGYTF. The CDR3 coding sequence is TGTGCCAGCAGCGGGACAGGCCGCCGGGTGCATGGCTACACCTTC.

This clonotype was detected many times. The J gene is TRBJ1-2, the V gene TRBV28; D not resolved. V lost 5 bases and J 6 bases, leaving 7 bases between the germline ends. Per the germline V gene, CDR1 is MDHEN and CDR2 is SYDVKM. The CDR3 is 11 residues long. The CDR3 protein is CASSVPHGYTF. As DNA, the CDR3 is TGTGCCAGCAGTGTTCCGCATGGCTACACCTTC.

This clonotype was detected ten times or more. This chain connects TRBV6-1 to TRBJ1-2; no clear D. Deletions cut 1 base from V and 4 bases from J, with 10 bases between. The length of the CDR3 is 14 residues. Germline-derived CDR1 and CDR2 are MNHNS and SASEGT. CDR3 nucleotide sequence: TGTGCCAGCAGTGAAGTGGCAGGCCCCTATGGCTACACCTTC. Its protein is CASSEVAGPYGYTF.

This clonotype was seen at least ten times. The chain joins TRBV27 to TRBJ1-1; TRBD1 matches at 8 bases. CDR1 MNHEY and CDR2 SMNVEV come from the germline V gene (reference sequence). This CDR3 has 13 residues. Trimming removed 8 bases from V and 3 bases from J; junction bases left unmatched: 5. CDR3 residues: CASGLTGDTEAFF. CDR3 DNA: TGTGCCAGCGGACTGACAGGGGACACTGAAGCTTTCTTT.

The table lists this clonotype with many counts. The chain employs TRBV29-1 and TRBJ1-1; a weak D match, TRBD1 (5 bases). Germline CDR1 SQVTM, CDR2 ANQGSEA. The CDR3 totals 14 residues. With 6 bases removed from V and 0 bases from J, the gap between germline ends came to 14 bases. CDR3 region: CSVAGRNLNTEAFF. The CDR3 region has the DNA TGCAGCGTCGCGGGACGGAACTTGAACACTGAAGCTTTCTTT.

The genes are TRBV14 and TRBJ1-1; the match to TRBD1 covers 7 bases. The V and J ends lost 9 bases and 3 bases, in that order; junction bases with no gene match: 16. This CDR3 spans 16 amino acids. The germline V gene has CDR1 SGHDN and CDR2 FVKESK. The chain's CDR3 is CASSAGGGGEDTEAFF. The CDR3 DNA sequence: TGTGCCAGTTCGGCAGGGGGAGGGGGCGAGGACACTGAAGCTTTCTTT.